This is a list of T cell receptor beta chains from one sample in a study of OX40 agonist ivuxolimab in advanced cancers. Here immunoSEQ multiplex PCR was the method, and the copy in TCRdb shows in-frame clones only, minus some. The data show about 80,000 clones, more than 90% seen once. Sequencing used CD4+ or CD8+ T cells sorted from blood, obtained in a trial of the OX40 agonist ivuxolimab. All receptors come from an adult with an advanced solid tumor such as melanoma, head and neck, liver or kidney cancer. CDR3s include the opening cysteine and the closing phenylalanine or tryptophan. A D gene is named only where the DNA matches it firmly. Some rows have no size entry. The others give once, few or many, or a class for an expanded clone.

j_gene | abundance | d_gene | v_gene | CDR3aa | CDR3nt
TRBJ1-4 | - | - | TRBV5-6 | CASSWRDAREKLFF | TGTGCCAGCAGCTGGCGGGACGCTCGCGAAAAACTGTTTTTT
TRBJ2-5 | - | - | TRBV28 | CASLRGDRQETQYF | TGTGCCAGCCTCAGGGGGGATAGACAAGAGACCCAGTACTTC
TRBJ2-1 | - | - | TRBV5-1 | CASSLEDYEQFF | TGCGCCAGCAGCTTGGAGGACTATGAGCAGTTCTTC
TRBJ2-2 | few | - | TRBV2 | CASSPAGAGELFF | TGTGCCAGCAGCCCCGCCGGGGCCGGGGAGCTGTTTTTT
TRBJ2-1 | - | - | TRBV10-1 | CASSGGNRNEQFF | TGCGCCAGCAGTGGGGGGAATCGTAATGAGCAGTTCTTC
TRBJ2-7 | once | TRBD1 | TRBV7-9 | CASSLSDRVGEQYF | TGTGCCAGCAGCTTATCAGACAGGGTCGGCGAGCAGTACTTC
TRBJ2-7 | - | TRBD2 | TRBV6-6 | CASSDGLAVSEQYF | TGTGCCAGCAGTGACGGACTAGCGGTATCCGAGCAGTACTTC
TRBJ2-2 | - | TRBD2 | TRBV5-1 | CASSPGTSGRRGTGELFF | TGCGCCAGCAGCCCGGGGACTAGCGGGAGAAGGGGCACCGGGGAGCTGTTTTTT
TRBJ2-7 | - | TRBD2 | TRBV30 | CAWSPGTSGAPEYF | TGTGCCTGGAGTCCCGGGACTAGCGGGGCGCCGGAGTACTTC
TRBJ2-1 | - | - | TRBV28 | CASSFSNEQFF | TGTGCCAGCAGTTTCAGCAACGAGCAGTTCTTC
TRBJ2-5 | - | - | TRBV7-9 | CASSLPGAGRETQYF | TGTGCCAGCAGCCTCCCCGGGGCGGGAAGGGAGACCCAGTACTTC
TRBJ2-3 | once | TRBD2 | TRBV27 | CASNLMGLAGGLSAQYF | TGTGCCAGCAATCTAATGGGACTAGCGGGAGGGCTGTCGGCGCAGTATTTT
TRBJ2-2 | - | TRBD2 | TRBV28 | CASMGSGSDVGELFF | TGTGCCAGCATGGGCAGCGGGAGCGACGTCGGGGAGCTGTTTTTT
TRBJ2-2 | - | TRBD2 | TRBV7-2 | CASSFTSGDWGGELFF | TGTGCCAGCAGCTTTACTAGCGGAGATTGGGGCGGGGAGCTGTTTTTT
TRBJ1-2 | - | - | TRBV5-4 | CASSSGAANYGYTF | TGTGCCAGCAGCTCAGGGGCAGCTAACTATGGCTACACCTTC
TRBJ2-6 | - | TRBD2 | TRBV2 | CASRKEAGVTGANVLTF | TGTGCCAGCCGCAAGGAGGCGGGAGTGACTGGGGCCAACGTCCTGACTTTC
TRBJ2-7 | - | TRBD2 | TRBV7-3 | CASSLIAGGPHEQYF | TGTGCCAGCAGCTTAATAGCGGGAGGGCCCCACGAGCAGTACTTC
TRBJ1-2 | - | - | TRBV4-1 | CASSQEGAQGQYYGYTF | TGCGCCAGCAGCCAAGAGGGGGCACAGGGTCAGTACTATGGCTACACCTTC
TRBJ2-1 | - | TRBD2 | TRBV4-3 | CASSRRSGGRAADEQFF | TGCGCCAGCAGCCGACGCTCGGGCGGGAGGGCCGCGGATGAGCAGTTCTTC
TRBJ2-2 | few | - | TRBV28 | CASSLGGAETGELFF | TGTGCCAGCAGTTTAGGCGGAGCTGAAACCGGGGAGCTGTTTTTT
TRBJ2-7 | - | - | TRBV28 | CASSLWGSGEYEQYF | TGTGCCAGCAGTTTATGGGGTAGCGGAGAATACGAGCAGTACTTC
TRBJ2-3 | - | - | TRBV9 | CASSVGGSGTDTQYF | TGTGCCAGCAGCGTAGGCGGGTCTGGCACAGATACGCAGTATTTT
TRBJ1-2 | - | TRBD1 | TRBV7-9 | CASSLWSQQGAGGYTF | TGTGCCAGCAGCTTATGGTCCCAACAGGGGGCCGGTGGCTACACCTTC
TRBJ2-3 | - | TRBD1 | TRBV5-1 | CASSLNGQGNTDTQYF | TGCGCCAGCAGCTTGAACGGACAGGGTAACACAGATACGCAGTATTTT
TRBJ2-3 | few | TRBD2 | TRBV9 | CASSVRNAGLAADTQYF | TGTGCCAGCAGCGTAAGGAACGCGGGACTAGCGGCAGATACGCAGTATTTT
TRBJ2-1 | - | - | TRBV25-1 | CASSDQALKREQFF | TGTGCCAGCAGTGACCAAGCGCTTAAAAGAGAGCAGTTCTTC
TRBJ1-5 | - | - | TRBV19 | CASSSQNYQPQHF | TGTGCCAGTAGTAGCCAGAACTATCAGCCCCAGCATTTT
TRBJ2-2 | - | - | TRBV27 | CASSPWRNTGELFF | TGTGCCAGCAGTCCCTGGCGGAACACCGGGGAGCTGTTTTTT
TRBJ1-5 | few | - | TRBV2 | CASTGAHSNQPQHF | TGTGCCAGCACCGGGGCTCATAGCAATCAGCCCCAGCATTTT
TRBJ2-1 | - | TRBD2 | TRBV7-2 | CASSFAPRGRTYNEQFF | TGTGCCAGCAGCTTCGCCCCCCGCGGGAGGACCTACAATGAGCAGTTCTTC
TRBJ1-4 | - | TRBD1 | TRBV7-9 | CASNRDRGDEKLFF | TGTGCCAGCAACCGTGACAGGGGAGACGAAAAACTGTTTTTT
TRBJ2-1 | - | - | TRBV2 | CASSYSNEQFF | TGTGCCAGCAGCTACAGCAATGAGCAGTTCTTC
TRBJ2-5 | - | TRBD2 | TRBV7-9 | CASLPGLGLAGSETQYF | TGTGCCAGCTTACCCGGCTTAGGACTAGCGGGATCGGAGACCCAGTACTTC
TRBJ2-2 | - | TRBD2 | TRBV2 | CAKGTSGSGTGELFF | TGTGCCAAGGGGACTAGCGGGAGTGGTACCGGGGAGCTGTTTTTT
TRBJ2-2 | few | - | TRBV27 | CASSPLGRTGELFF | TGTGCCAGCAGTCCACTCGGACGGACCGGGGAGCTGTTTTTT
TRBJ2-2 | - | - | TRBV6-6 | CASSKGHSLGGELFF | TGTGCCAGCAGTAAAGGACACTCCTTGGGAGGGGAGCTGTTTTTT
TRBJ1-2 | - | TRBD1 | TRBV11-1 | CASSLGQGNYGYTF | TGTGCCAGCAGCTTAGGACAGGGGAACTATGGCTACACCTTC
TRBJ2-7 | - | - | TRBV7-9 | CASSSAGPYEQYF | TGTGCCAGCAGCTCAGCCGGGCCCTACGAGCAGTACTTC
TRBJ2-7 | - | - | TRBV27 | CASGSYWEQYF | TGTGCCAGCGGCTCCTATTGGGAGCAGTACTTC
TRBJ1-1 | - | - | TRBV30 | CAWSVLDGRIAFF | TGTGCCTGGAGTGTGTTGGACGGAAGAATTGCTTTCTTT